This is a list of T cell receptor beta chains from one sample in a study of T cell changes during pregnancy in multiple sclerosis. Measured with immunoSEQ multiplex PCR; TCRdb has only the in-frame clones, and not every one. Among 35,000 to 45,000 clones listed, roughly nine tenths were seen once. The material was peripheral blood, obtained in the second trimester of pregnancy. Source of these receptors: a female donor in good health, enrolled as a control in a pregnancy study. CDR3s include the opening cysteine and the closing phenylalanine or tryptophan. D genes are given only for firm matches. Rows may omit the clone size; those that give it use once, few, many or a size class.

CDR3 protein: CASSLGGGNTEAFF
CDR3 DNA: TGTGCCAGCAGCTTGGGCGGGGGGAACACTGAAGCTTTCTTT
V gene: TRBV7-9
clone size: .
J gene: TRBJ1-1
D gene: .

CDR3 protein: CSVGSGQTYNEQFF
CDR3 DNA: TGCAGCGTCGGATCGGGACAAACCTACAATGAGCAGTTCTTC
V gene: TRBV29-1
clone size: .
J gene: TRBJ2-1
D gene: .

CDR3 protein: CASSPPNKPNTGELFF
CDR3 DNA: TGTGCCAGTAGTCCCCCGAACAAACCCAACACCGGGGAGCTGTTTTTT
V gene: TRBV19
clone size: .
J gene: TRBJ2-2
D gene: .

CDR3 protein: CASSVAGANEQYF
CDR3 DNA: TGTGCCAGCAGCGTAGCAGGGGCCAACGAGCAGTACTTC
V gene: TRBV9
clone size: .
J gene: TRBJ2-7
D gene: .

CDR3 protein: CASSLRDRDRAKNSPLHF
CDR3 DNA: TGTGCCAGCAGCTTGAGGGACAGAGACCGAGCTAAAAATTCACCCCTCCACTTT
V gene: TRBV7-4
clone size: .
J gene: TRBJ1-6
D gene: TRBD1

CDR3 protein: CAWSGGGATEAFF
CDR3 DNA: TGTGCCTGGAGTGGAGGGGGCGCGACTGAAGCTTTCTTT
V gene: TRBV30
clone size: .
J gene: TRBJ1-1
D gene: TRBD1

CDR3 protein: CATSRGGQPQHF
CDR3 DNA: TGTGCCACCAGCCGGGGGGGCCAGCCCCAGCATTTT
V gene: TRBV15
clone size: .
J gene: TRBJ1-5
D gene: .

CDR3 protein: CASSLGVAGELFF
CDR3 DNA: TGTGCCAGCAGCTTAGGCGTTGCCGGGGAGCTGTTTTTT
V gene: TRBV7-2
clone size: .
J gene: TRBJ2-2
D gene: .

CDR3 protein: CASSLDGTGNFAPLHF
CDR3 DNA: TGCGCCAGCAGCTTGGATGGGACAGGGAATTTCGCACCCCTCCACTTT
V gene: TRBV5-1
clone size: few
J gene: TRBJ1-6
D gene: TRBD1

CDR3 protein: CASSASNRANNEQFF
CDR3 DNA: TGTGCCAGCAGCGCATCCAACAGGGCTAACAATGAGCAGTTCTTC
V gene: TRBV9
clone size: .
J gene: TRBJ2-1
D gene: .

CDR3 protein: CARGGATEAFF
CDR3 DNA: TGTGCCCGAGGGGGGGCCACTGAAGCTTTCTTT
V gene: TRBV30
clone size: .
J gene: TRBJ1-1
D gene: .